This TCR beta chain comes out of a study of Graves' ophthalmopathy and Graves' hyperthyroidism. This clonotype occurred a few times. The term stable hyperthyroidism indicated an absence of ophthalmopathy within 18 months of follow-up. Orbital computed tomography, together with clinical symptoms, serum thyroxine, TRAb and thyroid ultrasound, was used for diagnosis. Someone took the PBMCs out of 10 ml of fresh peripheral blood. From RNA, the CDR3 regions of TCR beta chains were amplified and sequenced. The workflow started with a first-round RT-PCR run with HTBI primers and then moved on to a second-round multiplex PCR. TCRdb reprocessed the multiplex PCR reads via MiXCR and lists one record per CDR3 protein. The sample shows a few hundred thousand distinct CDR3 sequences, roughly 21% of them seen only once. The sequence came from a woman younger than 35 with stable Graves' hyperthyroidism. The sample consisted of peripheral blood.

CDR3 in DNA: TGTGCCAGCAGCTCCTATCTGGGGAACATTCAGTACTTC. This encodes CASSSYLGNIQYF. The chain combines TRBV11-2 with TRBJ2-4; no definite D call. V lost 4 bases and J lost 7, with 11 bases in between. CDR3 length: 13 residues. Germline assignment: CDR1 SGHAT and CDR2 FQNNGV.